The 18 T cell receptor beta chains reported below all come from one sample, sequenced in a study of cytomegalovirus exposure and HLA in healthy donors. PCR primers comprised 60 Vbeta and 13 Jbeta primers. TCRdb keeps only in-frame clones here, not all; method: immunoSEQ multiplex PCR. Of 200,000 to 250,000 clones in the sample, about 78% were seen once. The material sequenced was PBMCs. These receptor sequences come from a woman in her 30s in good health and CMV-seronegative.

The chain links TRBV18 to TRBJ1-1; 7 bases agree with TRBD1. Per germline, CDR1 KGHSH and CDR2 LQKENI. The V and J ends lost 6 bases and 4 bases, in that order; junction bases with no gene match: 5. This CDR3 spans 13 amino acids. The CDR3 here is CASSATGSTEAFF. The CDR3, as DNA: TGTGCCAGCTCTGCGACAGGGTCCACTGAAGCTTTCTTT.

This clone was recorded once. The chain uses TRBV5-1 and TRBJ1-2, with unresolved D. Trimming took 0 bases from V and 7 from J, leaving 10 bases between them. Germline V lookup: CDR1 SGHRS, CDR2 YFSETQ. This CDR3 spans 13 amino acids. CDR3 sequence: CASSLAGPSGYTF. In DNA, the CDR3 is TGCGCCAGCAGCTTGGCTGGCCCAAGTGGCTACACCTTC. Based on the CDR3 plus reference TRBV5-1 and TRBJ1-2, the full variable domain is KAGVTQTPRYLIKTRGQQVTLSCSPISGHRSVSWYQQTPGQGLQFLFEYFSETQRNKGNFPGRFSGRQFSNSRSEMNVSTLELGDSALYLCASSLAGPSGYTFGSGTRLTVV.

The chain couples TRBV19 to TRBJ1-5; D uncertain. Between the trimmed V and J ends, which lost 6 bases and 11 bases, there was a span of 11 bases. Germline V gene data show CDR1 as LNHDA and CDR2 as SQIVND (reference sequence). The CDR3 contains 11 residues. CDR3 in DNA: TGTGCCAGTAGCATCGCGGCAGCCCAGCATTTT. This encodes CASSIAAAQHF.

A single count supports this clone. This chain links TRBV5-1 with TRBJ2-3; 9 positions agree with TRBD1. V was clipped by 0 bases and J by 4 bases; unmatched bases: 0. The CDR3 loop spans 14 amino acids. The germline gives CDR1 SGHRS, CDR2 YFSETQ. This CDR3 reads CASSLGTGADTQYF. The CDR3 DNA sequence: TGCGCCAGCAGCTTGGGGACAGGGGCAGATACGCAGTATTTT.

V and J are TRBV5-1 and TRBJ2-1; 10 bases agree with TRBD2. Germline assignment: CDR1 SGHRS and CDR2 YFSETQ. Unmatched junction bases numbered 7, after V lost 0 bases and J lost 4 bases. The CDR3 spans 17 residues. The DNA of the CDR3 is TGCGCCAGCAGCTTGGATTATGCTAGCGGGGGATACAATGAGCAGTTCTTC. Its translation is CASSLDYASGGYNEQFF.

The chain employs TRBV19 and TRBJ2-7; maybe TRBD1 (6 bases). The CDR3 length is 15 residues. Germline values: CDR1 LNHDA, CDR2 SQIVND (reference sequence). Trimming removed 1 base at V and 2 bases at J, with 12 bases between. The CDR3 sequence is CASSIGTAAPYEQYF. The CDR3 DNA reads TGTGCCAGTAGTATAGGGACAGCGGCCCCCTACGAGCAGTACTTC. Combining the CDR3 with reference TRBV19 and TRBJ2-7 gives the whole variable domain DGGITQSPKYLFRKEGQNVTLSCEQNLNHDAMYWYRQDPGQGLRLIYYSQIVNDFQKGDIAEGYSVSREKKESFPLTVTSAQKNPTAFYLCASSIGTAAPYEQYFGPGTRLTVT.

The count of this clone is one. The rearrangement joins TRBV6-5 to TRBJ1-6, with D perhaps TRBD1 (5 bases). V lost 6 bases and J lost 8, with 17 bases in between. Germline CDR1 and CDR2: MNHEY and SVGAGI. This CDR3 has 15 residues. The CDR3 protein is CASRQRQPRDSPLHF. The CDR3 DNA sequence: TGTGCCAGCAGGCAGCGACAGCCCAGAGATTCACCCCTCCACTTT.

CDR3 region: CASSLAGRRKAFF. For the CDR3, the DNA is TGTGCCAGCAGCTTAGCAGGGAGGCGCAAAGCTTTCTTT. The V call is TRBV7-9, the J call TRBJ1-1; D is unresolved. This CDR3 has 13 residues. The V gene lost 0 bases and the J gene lost 9 bases, with 11 bases spanning the gap. The germline V gene has CDR1 SEHNR and CDR2 FQNEAQ (reference sequence).

The chain recombines TRBV2 with TRBJ2-7; 11 nucleotides match TRBD2. The CDR3 loop spans 15 amino acids. Germline CDR1 and CDR2: SNHLY and FYNNEI. V was clipped by 7 bases and J by 2 bases; unmatched bases: 7. CDR3 bases: TGTGCCAGCACCCTACTAGCGGGAGTCACCTACGAGCAGTACTTC. Residues: CASTLLAGVTYEQYF.

The rearrangement links TRBV12-5 to TRBJ2-2, with a tentative D call TRBD1 (6 bases). The CDR3 spans 19 residues. The germline gives CDR1 LGHNT, CDR2 FRNRAP. Trimming pared 6 bases from V and 2 bases from J, leaving 25 bases between. The CDR3 DNA reads TGTGCTAGTGGCCGAAACGCCCCGACAGGCCCTCATAACACCGGGGAGCTGTTTTTT. Translating it yields CASGRNAPTGPHNTGELFF.

This sequence joins TRBV21-1 and TRBJ1-2. TRBV21-1 is deemed a pseudogene. The CDR3 runs 13 residues. The CDR3 DNA reads as TGTGCCAGCATTCTTTACCAGCGAATTGGCTACACCTTC. It yields the protein CASILYQRIGYTF.

The chain has TRBV5-1 and TRBJ1-3, with D hard to call. Trimming removed 0 bases from V and 0 bases from J, with 7 bases in between. The CDR3 contains 15 residues. Germline CDR1 is SGHRS and CDR2 is YFSETQ. In DNA form, the CDR3 reads TGCGCCAGCAGCTTGGACACCCACTCTGGAAACACCATATATTTT. This codes for CASSLDTHSGNTIYF.

The rearrangement links TRBV7-3 to TRBJ1-1; tentatively, D is TRBD1 (5 bases). The length of the CDR3 is 14 residues. Deletions cut 3 bases from V and 1 base from J, with 9 bases between. From germline, CDR1 is SGHTA and CDR2 FQGTGA. The CDR3 DNA follows: TGTGCCAGCAGCTTGGGGGGAACGAACACTGAAGCTTTCTTT. Translation gives CASSLGGTNTEAFF. Combining the CDR3 with reference TRBV7-3 and TRBJ1-1 gives the whole variable domain GAGVSQTPSNKVTEKGKYVELRCDPISGHTALYWYRQSLGQGPEFLIYFQGTGAADDSGLPNDRFFAVRPEGSVSTLKIQRTERGDSAVYLCASSLGGTNTEAFFGQGTRLTVV.

The chain links TRBV6-1 to TRBJ2-7; D may be TRBD2 (6 bases). Germline lookup yields CDR1 MNHNS and CDR2 SASEGT. The CDR3 sequence is 15 residues long. Trimming removed 11 bases from V and 6 bases from J, with 26 bases in between. CDR3 bases: TGTGCCGACGACCTCCGGGACTTATCTCTTTCCGAGCAGTACTTC. Residues: CADDLRDLSLSEQYF.

This clone was seen only a few times. The gene calls are TRBV9 and TRBJ2-7; 12 bases map to TRBD2. V lost 4 bases to trimming and J lost 1 base; unmatched junction nucleotides: 6. Germline V lookup: CDR1 SGDLS, CDR2 YYNGEE. The CDR3 consists of 16 residues. As DNA, the CDR3 is TGTGCCAGCAGCCCAGAACTAGCGGGGGGATCCTACGAGCAGTACTTC. This codes for CASSPELAGGSYEQYF.

The J gene is TRBJ2-5, the V gene TRBV2; 8 bases map to TRBD2. J was trimmed by 9 bases and V by 2 bases; bases with no gene match: 17. CDR1 and CDR2 from the germline V gene are SNHLY and FYNNEI. CDR3 length equals 17 residues. CDR3 in amino acids: CASSERRGDLKSSSQYF. In nucleotides, the CDR3 is TGTGCCAGCAGTGAACGGCGGGGGGATTTAAAGTCCTCGTCCCAGTACTTC.

The chain is built from TRBV6-1 and TRBJ1-5; 7 bases are shared with TRBD1. V lost 4 bases to trimming and J lost 10 bases; unmatched junction nucleotides: 16. Germline V CDR1 and CDR2: MNHNS, SASEGT. The CDR3 runs 16 residues. CDR3 loop: CASSGKGGQVARPQHF. The DNA for the CDR3 is TGTGCCAGCAGTGGGAAGGGAGGACAGGTAGCTAGACCCCAGCATTTT.

The chain joins TRBV19 to TRBJ2-2; D not resolved. Germline V lookup: CDR1 LNHDA, CDR2 SQIVND (reference sequence). The CDR3 spans 12 residues. Trimming removed 8 bases from V and 6 bases from J, with 10 bases in between. CDR3 loop: CASRLGAGELFF. CDR3 nucleotides: TGTGCCAGTCGTCTCGGTGCCGGGGAGCTGTTTTTT.